This record looks at one T cell receptor beta chain sequence and its context. What it binds is unknown. The data stem from a study of cytomegalovirus exposure and HLA in healthy donors. Study-level points and caveats: Altogether, 150 to 200 TCR beta chains were recorded as cytomegalovirus-associated. Among the CMV-associated chains, three were confirmed in vitro as specific for CMV antigens.

Assay: immunoSEQ multiplex PCR; the TCRdb copy retains only in-frame clones and omits some. The sample consists of more than 140,000 clones, less than 90% of them appearing once. Germline CDR1 is SGHRS and CDR2 is YFSETQ. This CDR3 contains 13 residues. Losses at the gene ends were 8 bases for V and 3 bases for J; bases not matched to a gene: 4. The gene calls are TRBV5-1 and TRBJ2-7, with 11 nucleotides matching TRBD1. The clonotype was recovered from a woman aged 18-29 years in good health and CMV-seropositive. Specimen: PBMCs. DNA for the CDR3: TGCGCCAGTTGGGGACAGGGGGACTACGAGCAGTACTTC. It yields the protein CASWGQGDYEQYF.